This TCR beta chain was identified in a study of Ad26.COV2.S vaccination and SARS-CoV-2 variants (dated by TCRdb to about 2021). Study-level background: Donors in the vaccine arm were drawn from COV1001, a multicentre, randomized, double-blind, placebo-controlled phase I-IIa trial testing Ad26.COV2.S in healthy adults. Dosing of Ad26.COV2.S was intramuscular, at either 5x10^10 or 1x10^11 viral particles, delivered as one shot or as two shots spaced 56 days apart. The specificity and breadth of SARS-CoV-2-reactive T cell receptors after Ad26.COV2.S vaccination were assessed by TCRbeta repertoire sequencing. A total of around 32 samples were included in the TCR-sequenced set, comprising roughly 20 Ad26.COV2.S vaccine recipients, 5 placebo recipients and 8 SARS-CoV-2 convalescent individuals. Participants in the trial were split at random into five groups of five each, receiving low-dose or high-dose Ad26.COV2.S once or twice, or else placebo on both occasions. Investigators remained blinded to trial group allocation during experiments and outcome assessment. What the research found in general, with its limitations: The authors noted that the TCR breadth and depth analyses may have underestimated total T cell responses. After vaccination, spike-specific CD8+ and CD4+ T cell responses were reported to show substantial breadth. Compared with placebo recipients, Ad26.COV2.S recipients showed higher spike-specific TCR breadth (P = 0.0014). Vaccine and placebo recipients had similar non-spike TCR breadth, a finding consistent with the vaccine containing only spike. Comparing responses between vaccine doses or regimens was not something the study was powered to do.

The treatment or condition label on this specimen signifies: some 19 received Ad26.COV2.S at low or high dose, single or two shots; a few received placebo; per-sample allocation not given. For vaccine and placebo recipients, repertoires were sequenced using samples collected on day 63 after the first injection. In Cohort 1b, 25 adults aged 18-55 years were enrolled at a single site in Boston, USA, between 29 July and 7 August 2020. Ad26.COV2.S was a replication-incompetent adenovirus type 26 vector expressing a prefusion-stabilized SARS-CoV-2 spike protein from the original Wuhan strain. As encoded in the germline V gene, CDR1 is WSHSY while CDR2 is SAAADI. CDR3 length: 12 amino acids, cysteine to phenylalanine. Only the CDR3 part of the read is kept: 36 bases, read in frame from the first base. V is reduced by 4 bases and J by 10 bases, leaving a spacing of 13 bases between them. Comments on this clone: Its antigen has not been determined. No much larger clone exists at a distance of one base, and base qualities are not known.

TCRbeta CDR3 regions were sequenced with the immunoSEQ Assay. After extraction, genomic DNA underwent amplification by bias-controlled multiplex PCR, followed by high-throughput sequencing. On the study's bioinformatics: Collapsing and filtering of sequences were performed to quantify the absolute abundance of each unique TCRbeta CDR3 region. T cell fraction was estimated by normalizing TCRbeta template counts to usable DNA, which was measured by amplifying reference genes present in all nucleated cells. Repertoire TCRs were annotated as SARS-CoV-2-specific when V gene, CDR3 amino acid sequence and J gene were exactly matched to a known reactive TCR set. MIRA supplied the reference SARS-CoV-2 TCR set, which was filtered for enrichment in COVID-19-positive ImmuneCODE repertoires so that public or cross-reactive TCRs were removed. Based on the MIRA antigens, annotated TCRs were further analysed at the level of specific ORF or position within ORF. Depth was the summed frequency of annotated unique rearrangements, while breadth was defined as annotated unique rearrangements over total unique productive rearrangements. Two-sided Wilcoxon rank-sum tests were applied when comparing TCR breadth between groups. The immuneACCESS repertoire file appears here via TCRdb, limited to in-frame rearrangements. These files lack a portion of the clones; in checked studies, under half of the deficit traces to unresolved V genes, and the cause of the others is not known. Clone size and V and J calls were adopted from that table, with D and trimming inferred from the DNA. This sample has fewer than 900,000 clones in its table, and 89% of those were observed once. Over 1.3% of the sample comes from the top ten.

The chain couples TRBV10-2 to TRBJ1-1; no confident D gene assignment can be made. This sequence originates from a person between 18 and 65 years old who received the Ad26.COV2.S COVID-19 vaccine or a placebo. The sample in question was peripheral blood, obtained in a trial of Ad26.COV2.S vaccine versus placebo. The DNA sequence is TGCGCCAGCAGTGGAGGAGGGTCGGCAGCTTTCTTT. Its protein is CASSGGGSAAFF.